Listed here are 14 T cell receptor beta chains from one sample, sequenced in a study of blood T cell repertoires in COVID-19. Using immunoSEQ multiplex PCR, the repertoire was profiled, and TCRdb retains in-frame clones only, with some absent. The sample records some 210,000 clones, 81% being singletons. The specimen was PBMCs or T cells enriched from blood (not recorded which). Receptor source: a woman in her 50s with acute COVID-19.

The chain carries TRBV5-1 and TRBJ1-2, with 8 nucleotides matching TRBD1. The V segment lost 8 bases and the J segment 2 bases; nucleotides outside the gene matches: 14. CDR3 length: 16 residues. Per the germline V gene, CDR1 is SGHRS and CDR2 is YFSETQ. CDR3 sequence: CASSPQGAGLNYGYTF. In DNA, the CDR3 is TGCGCCAGTAGCCCTCAGGGGGCCGGATTGAACTATGGCTACACCTTC.

This sequence joins TRBV10-3 and TRBJ1-4; the D gene is possibly TRBD1 (5 bases). Trimming removed 0 bases from V and 7 bases from J, with 12 bases in between. There are 15 residues in the CDR3. CDR1 is ENHRY and CDR2 is SYGVKD in the germline V gene. The CDR3 here is CAISESGGNGEKLFF. As DNA, the CDR3 is TGTGCCATCAGTGAGTCTGGGGGGAATGGTGAAAAACTGTTTTTT.

This chain connects TRBV21-1 to TRBJ2-1; the D call in the table, TRBD2, was not verified against the DNA. TRBV21-1 is shown as a pseudogene. CDR3 length equals 17 residues. CDR3 loop: CASRTLPLALKNNEQFF. Here the CDR3 DNA reads TGTGCCAGCAGAACCCTTCCTCTAGCGCTCAAAAACAATGAGCAGTTCTTC.

The V and J genes are TRBV7-8 and TRBJ2-7; 7 nucleotides line up with TRBD1. Per the germline V gene, CDR1 is SGHVS and CDR2 is FQNEAQ. The CDR3 totals 16 residues. The junction had 13 bases not matched to a gene; V was cut back by 4 bases and J by 4 bases. The CDR3 sequence is CASSSGGQMGIYEQYF. Written as DNA, the CDR3 is TGTGCCAGCAGCTCAGGGGGACAGATGGGAATTTACGAGCAGTACTTC.

V usage is TRBV7-2 and J usage is TRBJ2-1; 7 positions match TRBD2. Germline values: CDR1 SGHTA, CDR2 FQGNSA. Losses at the gene ends were 5 bases for V and 4 bases for J; bases not matched to a gene: 5. The CDR3 is 14 residues long. CDR3 coding DNA: TGTGCCAGCAGCCCCCAGCGGGGTTACAATGAGCAGTTCTTC. Amino acids: CASSPQRGYNEQFF.

The sample holds a few counts of this clone. This chain uses TRBV6-2 or TRBV6-3 with TRBJ2-7; D unclear. Germline V gene sequence: CDR1 MNHEY, CDR2 SVGEGT. The ends were cut back, 4 bases at V and 3 bases at J, with 7 bases in the middle. This CDR3 has 12 amino acids. Written as DNA, the CDR3 is TGTGCCAGCAGTTTATCCTTCTACGAGCAGTACTTC. This gives the protein CASSLSFYEQYF.

The V call is TRBV6-5, the J call TRBJ2-7, with a weak D call TRBD2 (5 bases). Germline V gene data show CDR1 as MNHEY and CDR2 as SVGAGI. V lost 6 bases and J 3 bases, leaving 18 bases between the germline ends. The CDR3 has 15 residues. This CDR3 is CASRNYPGSHYEQYF. The CDR3 bases are TGTGCCAGCAGGAACTATCCGGGGTCACACTACGAGCAGTACTTC.

J is TRBJ1-6 and V is TRBV12-3 or TRBV12-4, with 8 bases lining up with TRBD1. CDR3 length: 13 residues. J gave up 10 bases and V 4 bases, and 3 bases lay outside the gene matches. The CDR3 loop reads CASSSTGVSPLHF. In nucleotides, the CDR3 is TGTGCCAGCAGTTCGACAGGGGTCTCACCCCTCCACTTT.

This sequence joins TRBV6-5 and TRBJ2-7; TRBD2 agrees at 8 bases. The CDR3 covers 14 residues. The V segment lost 5 bases and the J segment 0 bases; nucleotides outside the gene matches: 3. The germline gives CDR1 MNHEY, CDR2 SVGAGI. The CDR3 DNA reads as TGTGCCAGCAGTAAGCGGGAGAGCTCCTACGAGCAGTACTTC. Translated, it gives CASSKRESSYEQYF.

The CDR3 here is CASSLAGPGNTIYF. CDR3 in DNA: TGTGCCAGCAGCTTAGCAGGGCCTGGAAACACCATATATTTT. This chain joins TRBV11-3 and TRBJ1-3; possibly TRBD1 for D (5 bases). The V gene lost 1 base and the J gene lost 2 bases, with 6 bases spanning the gap. This CDR3 comprises 14 residues. Germline V gene data show CDR1 as SGHNT and CDR2 as YENEEA.

The chain combines TRBV5-4 with TRBJ2-5; D is unresolved. The length of the CDR3 is 15 residues. Germline CDR1 SGHNT, CDR2 YYREEE (reference sequence). The V end was cut by 1 base, the J end by 2 bases, with 12 bases between. The CDR3, as DNA: TGTGCCAGCAGCTTGAGATTTGCGCTTCAAGAGACCCAGTACTTC. It is translated as CASSLRFALQETQYF.

J is TRBJ1-6 and V is TRBV5-1; 7 bases are shared with TRBD1. This CDR3 spans 15 amino acids. Germline values: CDR1 SGHRS, CDR2 YFSETQ. V dropped 4 bases and J dropped 10; count of bases not matched to a gene: 11. CDR3 nucleotides: TGCGCCAGCAGCCTCACAGGGGCCCTTGGGTCACCCCTCCACTTT. Protein: CASSLTGALGSPLHF.

The rearrangement links TRBV3-1 (or the pseudogene TRBV3-2) to TRBJ1-4; the D gene is possibly TRBD1 (6 bases). The CDR3 spans 16 residues. The V and J ends lost 0 bases and 5 bases respectively, with 13 bases between them. From germline, CDR1 is LGHDT and CDR2 YNNKEL (reference sequence). The CDR3 region is CASSQDSGGRNEKLFF. DNA of the CDR3: TGTGCCAGCAGCCAAGATTCGGGGGGGCGGAATGAAAAACTGTTTTTT.

The chain links TRBV7-2 to TRBJ1-4; 8 bases line up with TRBD1. The CDR3 consists of 17 residues. Germline V lookup: CDR1 SGHTA, CDR2 FQGNSA. Trimming took 2 bases from V and 0 from J; bases not matched to a gene: 5. The CDR3 spells CASSLLGQGSTNEKLFF. Written as DNA, the CDR3 is TGTGCCAGCAGCTTACTAGGACAGGGTTCAACTAATGAAAAACTGTTTTTT.